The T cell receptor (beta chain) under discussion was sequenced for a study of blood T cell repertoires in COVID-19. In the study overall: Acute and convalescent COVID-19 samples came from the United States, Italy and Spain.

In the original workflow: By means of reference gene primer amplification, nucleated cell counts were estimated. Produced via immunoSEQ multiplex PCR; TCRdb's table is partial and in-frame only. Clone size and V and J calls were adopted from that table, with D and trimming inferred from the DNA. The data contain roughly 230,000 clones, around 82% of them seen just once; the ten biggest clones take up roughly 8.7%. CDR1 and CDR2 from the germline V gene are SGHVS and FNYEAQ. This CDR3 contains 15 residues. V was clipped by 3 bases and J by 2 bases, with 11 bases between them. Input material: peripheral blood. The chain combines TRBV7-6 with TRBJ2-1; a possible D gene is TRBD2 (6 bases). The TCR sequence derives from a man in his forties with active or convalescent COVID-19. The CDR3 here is CASSFGGTTYNEQFF. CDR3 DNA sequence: TGTGCCAGCAGCTTTGGCGGGACCACCTACAATGAGCAGTTCTTC.